In its sample, the clone carrying this T cell receptor (beta chain) was seen many times. The antigen remains unidentified. The sample originates from a study of breast tumors, draining lymph nodes, adjacent tissues. Whole-study findings and limits: Most tumor T cells seemingly derive from lymph node, then expand in tumor. The lymph node origin of tumor T cells was framed as consistent with a hypothesis, not demonstrated.

Via MiXCR, TCRdb re-called the multiplex PCR reads, giving one row per CDR3 protein. The sample records some 53,000 distinct CDR3 sequences, 35% to 50% being singletons. The specimen was breast tumor tissue. This clonotype was obtained from a female donor with breast cancer. Some clones in this sample may be carry-over from other donors' samples.

The CDR3 coding sequence is TGTGCCAGCAGCCCACGGCGCGGACTAGGGGGCATCGAGCAGTACTTC. Its protein product is CASSPRRGLGGIEQYF. The rearrangement joins TRBV11-2 to TRBJ2-7; tentatively, D is TRBD1 or TRBD2 (7 bases each). CDR1 and CDR2 from the germline V gene are SGHAT and FQNNGV. V was clipped by 5 bases and J by 6 bases, with 23 bases between them. This CDR3 comprises 16 residues.